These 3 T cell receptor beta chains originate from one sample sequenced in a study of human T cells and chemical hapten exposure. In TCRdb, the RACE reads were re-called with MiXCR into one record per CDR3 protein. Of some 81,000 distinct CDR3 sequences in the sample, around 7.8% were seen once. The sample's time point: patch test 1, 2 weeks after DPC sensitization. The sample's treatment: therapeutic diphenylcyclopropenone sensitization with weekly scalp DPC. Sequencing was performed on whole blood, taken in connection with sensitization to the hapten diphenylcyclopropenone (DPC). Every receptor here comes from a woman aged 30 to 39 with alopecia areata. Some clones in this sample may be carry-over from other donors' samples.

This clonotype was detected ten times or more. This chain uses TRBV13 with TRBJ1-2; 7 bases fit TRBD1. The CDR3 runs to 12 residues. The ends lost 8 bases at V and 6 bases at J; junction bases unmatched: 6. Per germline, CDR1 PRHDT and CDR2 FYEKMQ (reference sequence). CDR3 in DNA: TGTGCCAGCCGACAGGGAGGGAATGGCTACACCTTC. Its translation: CASRQGGNGYTF.

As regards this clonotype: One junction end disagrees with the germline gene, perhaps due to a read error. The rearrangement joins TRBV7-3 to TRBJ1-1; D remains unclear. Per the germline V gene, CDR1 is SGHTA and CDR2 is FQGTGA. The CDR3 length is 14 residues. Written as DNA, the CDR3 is TGTGCCAGAAGCTTAACGCGGGGAAGCACTGAAGCTTTCTTT. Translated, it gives CARSLTRGSTEAFF.

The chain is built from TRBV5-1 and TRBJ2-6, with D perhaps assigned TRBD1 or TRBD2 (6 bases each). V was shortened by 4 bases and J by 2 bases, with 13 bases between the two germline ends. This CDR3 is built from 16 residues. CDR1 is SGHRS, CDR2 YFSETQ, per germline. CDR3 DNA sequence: TGCGCCAGCAGCCCGACCGGGGGCACTGGGGCCAACGTCCTGACTTTC. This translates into CASSPTGGTGANVLTF.